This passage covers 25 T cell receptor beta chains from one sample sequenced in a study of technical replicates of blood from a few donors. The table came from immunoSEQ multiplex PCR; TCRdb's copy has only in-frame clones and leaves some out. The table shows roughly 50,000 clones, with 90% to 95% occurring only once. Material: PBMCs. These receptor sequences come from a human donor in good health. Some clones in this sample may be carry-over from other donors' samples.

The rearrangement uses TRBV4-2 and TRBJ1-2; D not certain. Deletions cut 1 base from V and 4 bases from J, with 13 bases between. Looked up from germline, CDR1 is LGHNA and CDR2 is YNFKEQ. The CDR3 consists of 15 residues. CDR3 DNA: TGTGCCAGCAGCCAAGGTACAAGCGGCGGCTATGGCTACACCTTC. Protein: CASSQGTSGGYGYTF.

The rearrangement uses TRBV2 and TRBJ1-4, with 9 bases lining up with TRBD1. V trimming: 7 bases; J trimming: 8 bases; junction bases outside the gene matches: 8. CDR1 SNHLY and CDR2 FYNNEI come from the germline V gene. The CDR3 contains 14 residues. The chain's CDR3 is CASTRDRVGEKLFF. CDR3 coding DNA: TGTGCCAGCACCCGGGACAGGGTAGGAGAAAAACTGTTTTTT.

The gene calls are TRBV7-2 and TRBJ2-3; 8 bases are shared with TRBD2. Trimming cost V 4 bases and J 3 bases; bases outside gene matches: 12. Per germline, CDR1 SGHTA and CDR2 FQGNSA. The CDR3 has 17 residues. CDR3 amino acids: CASSYRGSGEITDTQYF. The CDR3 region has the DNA TGTGCCAGCAGCTACCGTGGTAGCGGGGAAATAACAGATACGCAGTATTTT.

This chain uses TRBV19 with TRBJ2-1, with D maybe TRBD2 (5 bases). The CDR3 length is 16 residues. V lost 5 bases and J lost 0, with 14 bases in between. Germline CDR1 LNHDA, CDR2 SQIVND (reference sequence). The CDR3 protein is CASSQRAASSYNEQFF. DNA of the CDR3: TGTGCCAGTAGTCAGCGAGCGGCTAGCTCCTACAATGAGCAGTTCTTC.

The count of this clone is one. This CDR3 reads CASSPSALAGVIYNEQFF. As DNA, the CDR3 is TGCGCCAGCTCTCCCAGCGCACTAGCGGGAGTGATATACAATGAGCAGTTCTTC. The V gene is TRBV10-1, the J gene TRBJ2-1, with 11 bases fitting TRBD2. The CDR3 consists of 18 residues. V lost 8 bases and J lost 4; bases outside the gene matches: 16. The germline V gene encodes CDR1 WNHNN and CDR2 SYGVQD (reference sequence).

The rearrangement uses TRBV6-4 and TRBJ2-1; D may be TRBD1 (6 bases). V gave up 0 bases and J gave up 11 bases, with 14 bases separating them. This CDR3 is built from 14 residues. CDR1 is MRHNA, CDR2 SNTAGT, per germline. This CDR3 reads CASSDSFGGSQQFF. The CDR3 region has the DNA TGTGCCAGCAGTGACTCGTTTGGGGGCAGCCAGCAGTTCTTC.

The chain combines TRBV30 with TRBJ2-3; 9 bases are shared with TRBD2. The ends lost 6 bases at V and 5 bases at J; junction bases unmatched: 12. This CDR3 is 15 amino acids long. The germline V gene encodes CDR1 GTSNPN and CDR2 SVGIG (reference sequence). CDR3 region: CACEVAGGPKDTQYF. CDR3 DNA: TGTGCCTGTGAAGTGGCGGGAGGGCCTAAAGATACGCAGTATTTT.

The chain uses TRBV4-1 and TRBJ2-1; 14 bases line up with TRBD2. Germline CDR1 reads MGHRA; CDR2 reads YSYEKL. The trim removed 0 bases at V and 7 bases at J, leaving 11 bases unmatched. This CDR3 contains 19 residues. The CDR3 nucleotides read TGCGCCAGCAGCCAAGAGATGTTTGGGGGACTAGCGGGAGTTAATGAGCAGTTCTTC. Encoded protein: CASSQEMFGGLAGVNEQFF.

CDR3 coding DNA: TGCGCCGAAAGCGCGGGAAGGGAAGGCTACACCTTC. It yields the protein CAESAGREGYTF. The genes are TRBV10-1 and TRBJ1-2; D gene ambiguous. The V end lost 11 bases, the J end lost 8 bases, and 18 bases lay between the germline ends. The CDR3 totals 12 residues. Germline V lookup: CDR1 WNHNN, CDR2 SYGVQD (reference sequence).

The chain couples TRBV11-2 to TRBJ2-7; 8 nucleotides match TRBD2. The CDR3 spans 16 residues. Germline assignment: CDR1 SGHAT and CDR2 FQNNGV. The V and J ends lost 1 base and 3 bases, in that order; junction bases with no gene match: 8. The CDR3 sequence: CASSLASSGGVYEQYF. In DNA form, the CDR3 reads TGTGCCAGCAGCTTAGCATCCAGCGGGGGAGTCTACGAGCAGTACTTC.

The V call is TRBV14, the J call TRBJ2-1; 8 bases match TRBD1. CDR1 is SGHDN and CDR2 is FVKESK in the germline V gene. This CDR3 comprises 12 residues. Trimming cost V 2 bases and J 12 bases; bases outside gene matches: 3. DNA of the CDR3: TGTGCCAGCAGCCAAAACAGGGGGAGGCAGTTCTTC. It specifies CASSQNRGRQFF. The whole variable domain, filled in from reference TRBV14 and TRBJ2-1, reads EAGVTQFPSHSVIEKGQTVTLRCDPISGHDNLYWYRRVMGKEIKFLLHFVKESKQDESGMPNNRFLAERTGGTYSTLKVQPAELEDSGVYFCASSQNRGRQFFGPGTRLTVL.

CDR3 residues: CASSIARGGETQYF. The CDR3 DNA follows: TGTGCCAGCAGCATTGCCCGGGGGGGAGAGACCCAGTACTTC. The V call is TRBV7-9, the J call TRBJ2-5; 8 nucleotides agree with TRBD2. Germline CDR1 reads SEHNR; CDR2 reads FQNEAQ (reference sequence). V was pared by 5 bases and J by 4 bases, with 6 bases of the junction left unmatched. The CDR3 is 14 amino acids.

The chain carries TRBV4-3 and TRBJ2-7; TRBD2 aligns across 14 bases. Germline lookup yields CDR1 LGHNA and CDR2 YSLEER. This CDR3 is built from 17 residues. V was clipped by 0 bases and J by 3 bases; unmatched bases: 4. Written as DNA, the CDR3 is TGCGCCAGCAGCCAAGATGGACTAGCGGGAGGAGTCTACGAGCAGTACTTC. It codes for CASSQDGLAGGVYEQYF.

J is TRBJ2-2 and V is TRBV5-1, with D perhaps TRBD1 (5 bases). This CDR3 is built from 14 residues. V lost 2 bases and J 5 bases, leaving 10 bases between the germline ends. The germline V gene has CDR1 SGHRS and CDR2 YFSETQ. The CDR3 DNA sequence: TGCGCCAGCAGCTTCTCAGGGATTACCGGGGAGCTGTTTTTT. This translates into CASSFSGITGELFF.

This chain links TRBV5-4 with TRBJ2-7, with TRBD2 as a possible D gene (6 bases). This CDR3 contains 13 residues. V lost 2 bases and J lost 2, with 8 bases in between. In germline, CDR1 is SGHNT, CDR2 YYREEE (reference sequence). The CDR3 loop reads CASSFGEAYEQYF. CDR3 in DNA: TGTGCCAGCAGCTTTGGGGAGGCCTACGAGCAGTACTTC.

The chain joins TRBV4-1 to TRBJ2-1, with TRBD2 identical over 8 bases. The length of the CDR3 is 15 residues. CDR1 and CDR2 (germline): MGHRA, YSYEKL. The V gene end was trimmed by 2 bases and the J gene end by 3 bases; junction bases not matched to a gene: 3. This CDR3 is CASSQLRGDYNEQFF. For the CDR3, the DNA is TGCGCCAGCAGCCAACTGCGGGGGGACTACAATGAGCAGTTCTTC.

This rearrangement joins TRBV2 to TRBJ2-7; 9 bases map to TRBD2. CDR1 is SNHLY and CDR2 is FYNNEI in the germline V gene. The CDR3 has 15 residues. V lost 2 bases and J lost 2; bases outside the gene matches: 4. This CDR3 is CASSENLAGTYEQYF. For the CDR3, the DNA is TGTGCCAGCAGTGAAAACCTAGCGGGGACCTACGAGCAGTACTTC.

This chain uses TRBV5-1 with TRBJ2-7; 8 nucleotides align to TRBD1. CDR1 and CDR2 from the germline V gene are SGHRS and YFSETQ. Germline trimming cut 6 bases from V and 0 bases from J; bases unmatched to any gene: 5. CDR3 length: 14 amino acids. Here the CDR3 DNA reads TGCGCCAGCACGACAGGGGAAGCCTCCTACGAGCAGTACTTC. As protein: CASTTGEASYEQYF.

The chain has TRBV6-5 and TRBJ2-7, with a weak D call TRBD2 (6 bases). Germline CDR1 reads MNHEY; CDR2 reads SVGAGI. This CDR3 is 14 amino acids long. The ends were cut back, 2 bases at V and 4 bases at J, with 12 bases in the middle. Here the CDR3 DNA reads TGTGCCAGCAGTTACCGGGACTTGGGGTACGAGCAGTACTTC. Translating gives CASSYRDLGYEQYF.

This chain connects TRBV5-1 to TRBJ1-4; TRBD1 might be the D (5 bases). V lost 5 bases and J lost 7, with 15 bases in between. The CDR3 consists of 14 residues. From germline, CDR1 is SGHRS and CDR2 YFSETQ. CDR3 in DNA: TGCGCCAGCAGTTTTTCAGGGTTTAGTGAAAAACTGTTTTTT. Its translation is CASSFSGFSEKLFF. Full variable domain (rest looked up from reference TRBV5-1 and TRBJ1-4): KAGVTQTPRYLIKTRGQQVTLSCSPISGHRSVSWYQQTPGQGLQFLFEYFSETQRNKGNFPGRFSGRQFSNSRSEMNVSTLELGDSALYLCASSFSGFSEKLFFGSGTQLSVL.

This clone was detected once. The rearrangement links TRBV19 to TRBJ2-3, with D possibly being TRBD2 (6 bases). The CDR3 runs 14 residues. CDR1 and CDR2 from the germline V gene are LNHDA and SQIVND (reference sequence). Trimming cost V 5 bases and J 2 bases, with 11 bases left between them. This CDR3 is CASSGRDFTDTQYF. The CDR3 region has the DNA TGTGCCAGTAGTGGCCGGGACTTCACAGATACGCAGTATTTT.

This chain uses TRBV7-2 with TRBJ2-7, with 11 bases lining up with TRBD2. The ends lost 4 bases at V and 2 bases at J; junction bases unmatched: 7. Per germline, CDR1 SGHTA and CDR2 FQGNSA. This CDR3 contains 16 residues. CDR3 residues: CASSWIAGGPPYEQYF. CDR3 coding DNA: TGTGCCAGCAGCTGGATAGCGGGAGGGCCCCCCTACGAGCAGTACTTC.

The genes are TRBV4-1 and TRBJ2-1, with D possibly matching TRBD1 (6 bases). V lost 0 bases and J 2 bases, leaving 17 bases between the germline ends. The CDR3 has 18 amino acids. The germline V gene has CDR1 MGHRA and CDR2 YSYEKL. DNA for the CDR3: TGCGCCAGCAGCCAAGATTCAGGTTCAGGGGAAACCTACAATGAGCAGTTCTTC. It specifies CASSQDSGSGETYNEQFF.

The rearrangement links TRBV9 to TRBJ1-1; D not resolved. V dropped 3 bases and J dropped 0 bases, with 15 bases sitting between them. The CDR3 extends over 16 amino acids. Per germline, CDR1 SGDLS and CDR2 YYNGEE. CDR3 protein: CASSARDAAMNTEAFF. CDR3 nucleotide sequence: TGTGCCAGCAGCGCCCGGGATGCAGCAATGAACACTGAAGCTTTCTTT.

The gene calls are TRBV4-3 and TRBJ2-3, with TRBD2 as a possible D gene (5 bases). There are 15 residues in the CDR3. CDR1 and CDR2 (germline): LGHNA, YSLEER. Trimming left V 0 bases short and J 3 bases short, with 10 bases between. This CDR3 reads CASSQDQRGTDTQYF. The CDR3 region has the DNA TGCGCCAGCAGCCAAGATCAGAGAGGGACAGATACGCAGTATTTT.